The T cell receptor beta chain described here comes from a study of blood T cell repertoires in COVID-19. Looking at the study overall: Spain, Italy and the United States supplied samples that represented acute and convalescent COVID-19. Sources were T cells, B-cell-depleted T cells, or PBMCs; the material itself was cDNA or gDNA.

CDR1 MGHRA and CDR2 YSYEKL come from the germline V gene. The CDR3 has 15 amino acids. V lost 1 base, J lost 5 bases, and 3 bases stayed unmatched. As processed by the authors: Counts of nucleated cells, estimated from reference gene primer amplification, were obtained. The protocol was immunoSEQ multiplex PCR, while the TCRdb copy is restricted to in-frame clones and leaves out a portion. Clone size and V and J calls were adopted from that table, with D and trimming inferred from the DNA. This table holds 350,000 to 500,000 clones, about 88% found once. The chain recombines TRBV4-1 with TRBJ2-2; 8 bases align to TRBD1. This clonotype was sampled from a woman aged 18-35 years who had been exposed to COVID-19. The sequencing input was PBMCs or T cells enriched from blood (not recorded which). The CDR3 sequence: CASSQVRTGTGELFF. The CDR3 DNA follows: TGCGCCAGCAGCCAAGTGAGGACAGGGACCGGGGAGCTGTTTTTT.